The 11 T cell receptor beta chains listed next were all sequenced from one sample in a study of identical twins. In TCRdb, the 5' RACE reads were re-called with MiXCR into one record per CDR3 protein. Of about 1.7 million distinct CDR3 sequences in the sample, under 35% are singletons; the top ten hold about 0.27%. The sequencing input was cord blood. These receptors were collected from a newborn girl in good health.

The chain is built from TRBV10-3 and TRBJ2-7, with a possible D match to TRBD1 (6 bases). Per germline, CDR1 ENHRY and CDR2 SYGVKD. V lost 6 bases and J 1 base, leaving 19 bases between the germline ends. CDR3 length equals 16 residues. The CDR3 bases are TGTGCCATCAGAAAAGGGGGTTCGCTGGGTTCCTACGAGCAGTACTTC. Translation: CAIRKGGSLGSYEQYF.

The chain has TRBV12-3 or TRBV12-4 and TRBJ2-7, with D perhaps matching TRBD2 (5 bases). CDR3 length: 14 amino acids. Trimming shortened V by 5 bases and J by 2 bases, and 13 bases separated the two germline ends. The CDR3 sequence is CASSPQRDAYEQYF. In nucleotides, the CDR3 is TGTGCCAGCAGTCCTCAGAGGGATGCCTACGAGCAGTACTTC.

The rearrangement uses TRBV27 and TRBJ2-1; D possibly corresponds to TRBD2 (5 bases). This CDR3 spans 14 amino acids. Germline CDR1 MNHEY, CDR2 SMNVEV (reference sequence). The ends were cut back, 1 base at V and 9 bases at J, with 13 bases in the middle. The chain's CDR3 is CASSLLVRGSEQFF. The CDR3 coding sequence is TGTGCCAGCAGTTTATTGGTTCGGGGTAGTGAGCAGTTCTTC.

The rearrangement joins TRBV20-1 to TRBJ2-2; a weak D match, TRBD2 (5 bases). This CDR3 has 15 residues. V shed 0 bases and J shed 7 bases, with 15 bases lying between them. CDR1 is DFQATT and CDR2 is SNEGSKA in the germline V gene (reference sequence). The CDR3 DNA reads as TGCAGTGCTAGAGATGGTTCGGCTAGCCTCGGGGAGCTGTTTTTT. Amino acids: CSARDGSASLGELFF.

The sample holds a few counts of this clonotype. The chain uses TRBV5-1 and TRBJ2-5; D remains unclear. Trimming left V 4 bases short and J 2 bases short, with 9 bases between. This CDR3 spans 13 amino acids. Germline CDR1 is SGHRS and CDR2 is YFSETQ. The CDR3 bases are TGCGCCAGCAGCCCCCAGGCTCAAGAGACCCAGTACTTC. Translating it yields CASSPQAQETQYF. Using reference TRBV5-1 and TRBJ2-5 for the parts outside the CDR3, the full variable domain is KAGVTQTPRYLIKTRGQQVTLSCSPISGHRSVSWYQQTPGQGLQFLFEYFSETQRNKGNFPGRFSGRQFSNSRSEMNVSTLELGDSALYLCASSPQAQETQYFGPGTRLLVL.

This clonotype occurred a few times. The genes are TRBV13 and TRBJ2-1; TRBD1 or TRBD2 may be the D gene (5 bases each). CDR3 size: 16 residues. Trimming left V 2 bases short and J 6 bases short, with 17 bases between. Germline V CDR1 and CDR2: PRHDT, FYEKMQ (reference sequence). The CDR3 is CASSLSPLGPTNEQFF. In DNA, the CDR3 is TGTGCCAGCAGCTTATCCCCACTGGGACCCACCAATGAGCAGTTCTTC.

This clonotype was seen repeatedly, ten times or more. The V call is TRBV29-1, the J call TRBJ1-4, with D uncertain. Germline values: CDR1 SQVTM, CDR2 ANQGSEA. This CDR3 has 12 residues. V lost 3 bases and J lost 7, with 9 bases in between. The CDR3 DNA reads TGCAGCGTTGAGTTTCAAGGTGAAAAACTGTTTTTT. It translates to CSVEFQGEKLFF.

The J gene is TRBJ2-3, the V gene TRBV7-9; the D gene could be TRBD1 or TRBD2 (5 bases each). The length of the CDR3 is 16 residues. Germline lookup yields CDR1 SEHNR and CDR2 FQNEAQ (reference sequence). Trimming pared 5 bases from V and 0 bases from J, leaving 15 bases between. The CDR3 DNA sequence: TGTGCCAGCAGCCCTACCGGGACCCTGAGCACAGATACGCAGTATTTT. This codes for CASSPTGTLSTDTQYF.

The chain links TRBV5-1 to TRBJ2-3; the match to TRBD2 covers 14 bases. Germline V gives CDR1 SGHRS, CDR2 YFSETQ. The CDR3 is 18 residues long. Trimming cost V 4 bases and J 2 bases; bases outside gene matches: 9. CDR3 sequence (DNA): TGCGCCAGCAGCCACGGGACTAGCGGGGGAGGCACCACAGATACGCAGTATTTT. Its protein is CASSHGTSGGGTTDTQYF.

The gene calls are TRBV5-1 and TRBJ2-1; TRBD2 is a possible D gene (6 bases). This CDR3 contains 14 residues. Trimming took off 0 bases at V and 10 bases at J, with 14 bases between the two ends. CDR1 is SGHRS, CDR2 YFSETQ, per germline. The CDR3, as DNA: TGCGCCAGCAGCTTGGCGACTAGGTCTGGGGAGCAGTTCTTC. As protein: CASSLATRSGEQFF.

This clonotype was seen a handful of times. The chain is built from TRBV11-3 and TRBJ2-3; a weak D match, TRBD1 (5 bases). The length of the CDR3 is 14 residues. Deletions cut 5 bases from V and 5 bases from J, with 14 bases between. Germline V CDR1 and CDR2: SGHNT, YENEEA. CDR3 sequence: CASSQGSQVDTQYF. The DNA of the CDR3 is TGTGCCAGCAGCCAGGGCTCCCAGGTAGATACGCAGTATTTT.